Given below is one T cell receptor (beta chain) in context. The antigen it recognizes is unknown. No per-base quality is available; no much larger clone lies one base away. These data come from a study of cytomegalovirus exposure and HLA in healthy donors listed by TCRdb under 2017. For context, the study as a whole: According to an earlier analysis of around 600 of the donors, about 179 million T cells yielded some 110 million unique TCR beta sequences and 276 Gb of sequence data. The study used immunosequencing to profile the T cell repertoires of several hundred subjects and linked those repertoires to cytomegalovirus serostatus. Among the roughly 370 genotyped donors, roughly 80% belonged to the genetic ancestry cluster associated with self-reported Caucasian donors. The aim of the study was to test whether cataloging public T cell receptors could identify signatures of past pathogen exposure. Donor age, sex, ethnicity and CMV serostatus were compiled alongside the repertoire data. In a later analysis, previously published TCR beta repertoires from 666 donors were re-analyzed and high-resolution HLA genotyping was added so that TCR occurrence patterns could be studied. To decide whether each TCR beta V gene segment behaved as functional or pseudogenic, an earlier analysis of some 580 of the donors relied on high-throughput TCR beta sequencing. Several DR-DQ haplotypes were handled as single units for association and clustering because linkage in the cohort was strong. About 280 gigabases of sequencing data and 70 million to 100 million unique TCR sequences were included in an early release covering about 600 HLA-typed donors. High-throughput TCR immunosequencing, statistical association of individual TCRs with disease status, and machine learning were combined to predict cytomegalovirus infection status. The number of donors typed differed by locus, with roughly 620-640 for A, B, C, DRB1 and DQB1, around 500 for DQA1, 606 for DPA1, and approximately 470 for DPB1. Rather than drawing on any new phenotypic data, the later analysis identified candidate immune exposures from TCR beta sequences and the way those sequences occurred across donors. Among roughly 370 genotyped donors of the cohort, an average of approximately 230,000 unique TCR beta nucleotide sequences were sequenced per donor, approximately 20% of them non-productive. Every repertoire in the discovery cohort had been generated on one and the same sequencing platform. Besides the first cohort of approximately 710 subjects, a separate validation cohort made up of over 95 different subjects was used. Genome-wide SNP genotypes for about 65% of the roughly 700 donors were used in a later genetic analysis, which treated that subset as a discovery cohort. HLA typing covered class I and class II loci at four-digit resolution. Here is what the overall study found, with its caveats: For the cohort, immune exposure information was limited to CMV serostatus. An earlier analysis of several hundred of the donors showed that most TCR beta V segments appeared in productive rearrangements either about 90% or about 30% of the time, which broadly matched IMGT annotations. The authors suggested that the approach could potentially be generalized to other disease states and immunological phenotypes. In this cohort, only TCR beta chains were sequenced, and detectable features were limited by the absence of alpha or paired-chain data. Strong co-occurrence of HLA alleles, especially DR and DQ, made assigning TCR associations to individual alleles difficult. Because some donors lacked HLA typing at each locus, the association tests relied only on the typed subset. Across donors, most TCR sequences were observed very rarely, whereas some public TCRs were present in many individuals. A cluster of highly shared sequence variants was judged likely to represent a technical artifact of the sequencing pipeline. A later analysis reported that several top co-occurrence clusters appeared linked to parvovirus B19, influenza, CMV and Epstein-Barr virus. In a later analysis, the rate of TCR association differed among HLA loci, with DRB1 alleles having the most associated TCRs and HLA-C alleles having the fewest. In a later analysis, most CMV-associated TCR beta chains were found to appear HLA-restricted, with HLA associations seemingly driven largely by CMV exposure. In a later analysis, HLA-associated TCR beta chains were found to be more clonally expanded and to have lower generation probabilities than equally common non-associated chains. In the study, some 180 TCR beta chains were listed as associated with cytomegalovirus. Some IMGT-functional V segments, including TRBV6-2 and TRBV6-3, could not be distinguished by the 87-base-pair reads and were therefore excluded. Correlated functional status among segregating V segments might be attributable to linkage disequilibrium, but an unknown experimental factor could not be ruled out. In a later genetic analysis, a missense DCLRE1C variant was associated with V-gene and J-gene trimming of TCR beta chains, and the association was replicated in an independent cohort. In vitro tests confirmed that a few of the cytomegalovirus-associated TCR beta chains recognize cytomegalovirus antigens. A further reported finding was that TCR beta sequences accurately predicted the HLA-A and HLA-B alleles for most subjects in the first cohort. Specific HLA alleles were associated with 15,000 to 20,000 TCR beta sequences at a false discovery rate of 0.05 in a later analysis. In both the original and validation cohorts, the classifier was reported to diagnose cytomegalovirus status with high specificity and sensitivity. According to a later genetic analysis, donors in an Asian-associated ancestry cluster had fewer N-insertions in productive TCRs than the roughly 670-donor mean. The earlier analysis of fewer than 750 of the donors excluded roughly 17 rarely observed V segments, including chromosome 9 orphons, because counts were too low. Presence/absence analyses assumed roughly uniform sequencing depth across donors, an assumption that may not hold.

The V and J ends are trimmed by 0 bases and 9 bases, leaving 13 bases between them. The germline V gene specifies SGHRS as CDR1 and YFSETQ as CDR2. The CDR3 spans 14 residues, from the cysteine through the phenylalanine. Just CDR3 DNA is preserved here, 42 bases in frame from base 1. Library preparation employed the immunoSEQ multiplex PCR assay. The multiplex PCR relied on a mix of 60 forward primers for TCR Vbeta segments and 13 reverse primers for TCR Jbeta segments. Amplification of the CDR3 region of rearranged TCR beta genes was performed with a multiplex PCR assay on genomic DNA. Amplified TCR beta libraries were sequenced as 87-base-pair reads on the Illumina HiSeq System. From the authors' description of their analysis: A later analysis counted approximately 74 million unique TCR beta chains across the 666 repertoires, and around 9.9 million of these chains were shared by at least two donors. A nearest-neighbor algorithm error-corrected the raw reads and collapsed the reads into unique sequences, merging closely related sequences to remove PCR and sequencing errors. CDR3 sequences were aligned to IMGT reference sequences to assign V, D and J gene segments. Each retained sequence needed at least a six-nucleotide match to both a V gene segment and a J gene segment. A rearrangement was called productive if the CDR3 had no stop codons and remained in frame with V and J, and every other rearrangement was called non-productive. CDR3 was defined by IMGT convention, running from the second conserved V-encoded cysteine to the conserved J-encoded phenylalanine. Sequences without an unambiguous match to a single V gene segment were excluded from the earlier analysis of approximately 600 of the donors. In an earlier analysis of around 590 of the donors, a V segment was called functional when productive rearrangements were above 56.7%, and segregating when the standard deviation between donors exceeded 5%. A statistical classification framework was built for diagnosing cytomegalovirus status from the catalog of TCR beta chain sequences. V and J gene assignment, in a later analysis, came from comparing TCR nucleotide sequences with IMGT/GENE-DB human TR gene sequences. In a later analysis, CDR3 sequences and most-parsimonious VDJ recombination scenarios were assigned using the TCRdist pipeline. In a later analysis, each TCR beta chain was defined by its CDR3 amino acid sequence together with its V-gene family, and reads lacking a unique V-gene family were excluded. As a way to deal with suspected cross-contamination and a sequencing artifact, a later analysis dropped approximately 590 nucleotide sequences that were highly shared and had low generation probability. For each public chain, a later analysis derived a clonal expansion index from normalized ranks of inferred template counts within each repertoire. In a later analysis, generation probabilities were computed with a VDJ recombination model fitted to out-of-frame rearrangements, and the resulting probabilities were checked against IGoR. Hypergeometric tests were used in a later analysis to score TCR-TCR, TCR-HLA and TCR-CMV co-occurrence, with a repertoire-size bias correction applied to the TCR pairs. In a later analysis, false discovery rates were estimated by permuting HLA or CMV assignments 20 times. In a later analysis, co-occurring TCRs were grouped using DBSCAN, and TCRdist sequence similarity was added for clustering within HLA-allele-positive subsets. Repertoires with fewer than 30,000 or more than 120,000 public chains, plus five repertoires with anomalous nucleotide sharing, were excluded from co-occurrence clustering. The immuneACCESS repertoire file appears here via TCRdb, limited to in-frame rearrangements. These files lack a portion of the clones; in checked studies, under half of the deficit traces to unresolved V genes, and the cause of the others is not known. V and J calls and clone size are as listed in that table; D and trimming were resolved from the DNA. For this sample there are approximately 170,000 clones; just over 75% appear just once. The ten largest clones add up to around 1% of the sample.

In total, roughly 710 healthy bone marrow donors made up the cohort. At the time of sampling, every cohort member was nominally healthy, though immune exposures that went unrecorded were likely present. The donor was CMV seronegative and was included in the group of 352 seronegative cohort members. Every donor gave a peripheral blood sample, and the peripheral blood mononuclear cells from that sample were used for TCR beta sequencing. Genomic DNA was extracted from the blood cell samples with the Qiagen DNeasy Blood Extraction Kit. What was sequenced was PBMCs. The rearranged segments are TRBV5-1 and TRBJ2-1, with no reliable assignment of the D segment. The TCR sequence derives from a woman in her thirties or forties in good health and CMV-seronegative. The CDR3 region reads CASSLERVYGEQFF. The base sequence is TGCGCCAGCAGCTTGGAGAGAGTTTATGGTGAGCAGTTCTTC.